Presented here are 16 T cell receptor beta chains from one specimen sequenced in a study of CDR3 diversity in severe acne. TCRdb fed the PCR reads into MiXCR, producing one record per CDR3 protein. The data contain more than 70,000 distinct CDR3 sequences, 45% to 55% of them seen just once; the ten biggest clones take up around 10%. The sequenced material came from blood. The receptors shown here come from a male donor in good health, serving as a control.

At least ten counts were recorded for this clonotype. V is TRBV25-1 and J is TRBJ1-2; D gene unclear. V gave up 6 bases and J gave up 8 bases, with 13 bases separating them. This CDR3 spans 12 amino acids. The germline V gene has CDR1 MGHDK and CDR2 SYGVNS. The CDR3 reads CASRTTAEGYTF. The CDR3 DNA is TGTGCCAGCAGAACCACCGCGGAGGGCTACACCTTC.

This clonotype was detected only once. The rearrangement uses TRBV5-4 and TRBJ2-7; 12 bases are shared with TRBD1. Germline CDR1 SGHNT, CDR2 YYREEE (reference sequence). V was pared by 4 bases and J by 5 bases, with 13 bases of the junction left unmatched. The CDR3 length is 17 residues. CDR3 coding DNA: TGTGCCAGCAGCCCACCCCCGGGACAGGGGGCGCGGGACGAGCAGTACTTC. Translating it yields CASSPPPGQGARDEQYF.

This clonotype was seen repeatedly, ten times or more. One end of the junction is discordant with germline, which a read error may explain. The chain employs TRBV5-1 and TRBJ2-7, with 9 positions matching TRBD1. Germline CDR1 is SGHRS and CDR2 is YFSETQ. The CDR3 sequence is 14 residues long. CDR3 in DNA: TGTGCCAGCAGCTTGGGACAGGGCTCCTACGAGCAGTACTTC. Translation gives CASSLGQGSYEQYF.

This clonotype has only a few counts. Because the CDR3's place on the DNA is in doubt, the DNA is left out and the CDR3 is given as listed by TCRdb. The chain recombines TRBV5-1 with TRBJ2-5; TRBD1 is taken as the D call from the table, unchecked against the DNA. From its first to its last residue, the CDR3 has 22 amino acids. CDR1 is SGHRS and CDR2 is YFSETQ in the germline V gene. The CDR3 loop reads CASSLTGPYDEKLFFGSGTQYF.

This clonotype was found once. This sequence joins TRBV29-1 and TRBJ2-7, with TRBD1 identical over 8 bases. CDR1 and CDR2 from the germline V gene are SQVTM and ANQGSEA. V lost 5 bases to trimming and J lost 2 bases; unmatched junction nucleotides: 5. CDR3 length: 13 residues. Here the CDR3 DNA reads TGCAGCGTTTCCGGGACAGGCGCCTACGAGCAGTACTTC. It yields the protein CSVSGTGAYEQYF.

The gene calls are TRBV20-1 and TRBJ1-1; 7 bases align to TRBD1. CDR1 is DFQATT and CDR2 is SNEGSKA in the germline V gene (reference sequence). V trimming: 6 bases; J trimming: 5 bases; junction bases outside the gene matches: 6. The CDR3 covers 12 residues. The CDR3 is CSATRQGTEAFF. The DNA of the CDR3 is TGCAGTGCAACCCGACAGGGAACTGAAGCTTTCTTT.

V usage is TRBV6-5 and J usage is TRBJ1-2; D gene ambiguous. V shed 6 bases and J shed 2 bases, with 10 bases lying between them. Germline lookup yields CDR1 MNHEY and CDR2 SVGAGI. The CDR3 is made up of 13 amino acids. The CDR3 loop reads CASRMDGNYGYTF. CDR3 DNA sequence: TGTGCCAGCAGAATGGACGGGAACTATGGCTACACCTTC.

The chain employs TRBV7-9 and TRBJ1-2, with D perhaps TRBD1 (5 bases). The CDR3 contains 16 residues. Germline-derived CDR1 and CDR2 are SEHNR and FQNEAQ (reference sequence). V was shortened by 1 base and J by 1 base, with 13 bases between the two germline ends. The CDR3 protein is CASSLESAGINYGYTF. CDR3 bases: TGTGCCAGCAGCTTAGAGTCGGCAGGGATTAACTATGGCTACACCTTC.

This clonotype was picked up a small number of times. V is TRBV20-1 and J is TRBJ1-2, with D perhaps TRBD1 (5 bases). The ends were cut back, 6 bases at V and 8 bases at J, with 22 bases in the middle. The CDR3 spans 14 residues. The germline V gene has CDR1 DFQATT and CDR2 SNEGSKA (reference sequence). CDR3 sequence reads: CSAPIGVIGEGYTF. The CDR3 DNA follows: TGCAGTGCCCCAATAGGGGTAATTGGGGAGGGCTACACCTTC.

There are many counts of this clonotype. This chain joins TRBV6-1 and TRBJ2-1; a weak D match, TRBD2 (5 bases). The V gene's germline CDR1 is MNHNS and CDR2 SASEGT. The CDR3 contains 16 residues. Trimming shortened V by 8 bases and J by 1 base, and 18 bases separated the two germline ends. CDR3 region: CASGLSRSGSYNEQFF. The CDR3 bases are TGTGCCAGCGGCCTCTCAAGGAGCGGATCCTACAATGAGCAGTTCTTC.

This clonotype was counted only a few times. The V call is TRBV6-5, the J call TRBJ1-2; tentatively, D is TRBD1 (5 bases). This CDR3 comprises 16 residues. Trimming cost V 5 bases and J 0 bases, with 16 bases left between them. Per germline, CDR1 MNHEY and CDR2 SVGAGI. This CDR3 is CASSEVNMGANYGYTF. As DNA, the CDR3 is TGTGCCAGCAGTGAAGTCAATATGGGGGCTAACTATGGCTACACCTTC.

This clonotype was counted at least ten times. This chain uses TRBV24-1 with TRBJ1-5; 12 bases agree with TRBD1. This CDR3 contains 16 residues. Germline CDR1 is KGHDR and CDR2 is SFDVKD. V dropped 2 bases and J dropped 7; count of bases not matched to a gene: 5. The CDR3: CATSDSGQGAYQPQHF. CDR3 DNA: TGTGCCACCAGTGATTCGGGACAGGGGGCTTACCAGCCCCAGCATTTT.

The rearrangement uses TRBV5-5 and TRBJ2-7, with a tentative D call TRBD1 (5 bases). CDR3 length equals 15 residues. CDR1 and CDR2 (germline): SGHKS, YYEKEE (reference sequence). V lost 2 bases and J lost 4, with 16 bases in between. For the CDR3, the DNA is TGTGCCAGCAGCTTAGACCGCAGGGAAAGGTACGAGCAGTACTTC. This gives the protein CASSLDRRERYEQYF.

J is TRBJ2-7 and V is TRBV2; 9 positions match TRBD1. V lost 3 bases and J lost 0; bases outside the gene matches: 6. The CDR3 is made up of 16 amino acids. CDR1 and CDR2 (germline): SNHLY, FYNNEI. The CDR3 nucleotides read TGTGCCAGCAGTGAGTCGGGACAGGGTGGCTCCTACGAGCAGTACTTC. This gives the protein CASSESGQGGSYEQYF.

The chain is built from TRBV6-5 and TRBJ1-2, with D possibly TRBD1 on 6 matching bases. V lost 0 bases to trimming and J lost 4 bases, with 15 bases between them. The CDR3 sequence is 16 residues long. Germline-derived CDR1 and CDR2 are MNHEY and SVGAGI. In DNA, the CDR3 is TGTGCCAGCAGTTACTCGGCAGGGGATGGGAGCTATGGCTACACCTTC. This translates into CASSYSAGDGSYGYTF.

By frequency in the sample, this clonotype is medium-sized (0.01 to 0.1%). The chain employs TRBV11-2 and TRBJ2-6; D might be TRBD1 (5 bases). Germline assignment: CDR1 SGHAT and CDR2 FQNNGV. The CDR3 length is 17 residues. V was trimmed by 2 bases and J by 0 bases, leaving 11 bases between them. The CDR3 region has the DNA TGTGCCAGCAGCTTAAGGACAAAATACTCTGGGGCCAACGTCCTGACTTTC. Translating gives CASSLRTKYSGANVLTF.